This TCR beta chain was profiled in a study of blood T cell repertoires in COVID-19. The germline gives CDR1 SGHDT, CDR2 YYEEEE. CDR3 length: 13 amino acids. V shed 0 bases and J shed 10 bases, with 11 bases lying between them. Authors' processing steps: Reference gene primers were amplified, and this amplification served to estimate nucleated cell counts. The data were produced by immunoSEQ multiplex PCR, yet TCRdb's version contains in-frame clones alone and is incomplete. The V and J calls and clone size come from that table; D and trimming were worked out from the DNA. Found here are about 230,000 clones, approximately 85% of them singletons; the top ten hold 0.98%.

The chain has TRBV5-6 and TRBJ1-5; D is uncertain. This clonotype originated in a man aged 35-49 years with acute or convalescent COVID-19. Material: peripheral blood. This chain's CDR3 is CASSLGPGRPQHF. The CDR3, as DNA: TGTGCCAGCAGCTTGGGCCCGGGTCGCCCCCAGCATTTT. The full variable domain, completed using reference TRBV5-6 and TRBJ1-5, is DAGVTQSPTHLIKTRGQQVTLRCSPKSGHDTVSWYQQALGQGPQFIFQYYEEEERQRGNFPDRFSGHQFPNYSSELNVNALLLGDSALYLCASSLGPGRPQHFGDGTRLSIL.